The present T cell receptor (beta chain) was sequenced within a study of early T cells in non-severe SARS-CoV-2 infection. Regarding the study as a whole: Anti-spike CD8 specificities were favored by VDJdb matching, whose results missed private and CD4 specificities.

The germline gives CDR1 MNHNS, CDR2 SASEGT. Trimming cost V 4 bases and J 7 bases; bases outside gene matches: 7. This CDR3 comprises 15 residues. Researchers attached unique molecular identifiers to individual cDNA molecules. TCRdb processed the 5' RACE reads anew with MiXCR; each CDR3 protein has one entry. Among roughly 60,000 distinct CDR3 sequences listed, around 11% were seen once. This clonotype was observed at least ten times. Its specificity is unknown. This rearrangement joins TRBV6-1 to TRBJ1-6, with TRBD1 identical over 7 bases. The sample in question was whole blood, obtained at baseline. This TCR was sampled from an adult who was a healthcare worker with PCR-confirmed SARS-CoV-2 infection or an uninfected control (not recorded which). The CDR3: CASSVSAGGNSPLHF. In nucleotides, the CDR3 is TGTGCCAGCAGTGTTTCCGCAGGGGGGAATTCACCCCTCCACTTT.